The T cell receptor beta chain under discussion was sequenced for a study of shared clonotypes between healthy human individuals. Findings of the study overall: Sequencing depth was predicted to influence how clonotypes are shared among donors.

Genomic DNA from unsorted samples was obtained from around 93 million PBMCs (per sample). With respect to this clone: The antigen remains undetermined.

Germline loops: CDR1 MNHNS, CDR2 SASEGT. V lost 6 bases and J 4 bases, leaving 12 bases between the germline ends. This CDR3 comprises 13 residues. The assay was run at deep level. Spread over ten immunoSEQ deep assay plates, unsorted PBMC DNA underwent sequencing. The method was immunoSEQ multiplex PCR; TCRdb's version includes in-frame clones alone and lacks a portion of them. The table has about 470,000 clones, around 79% seen once; the top ten hold around 14%. Sequencing was done on a sample of PBMCs. This chain links TRBV6-1 with TRBJ1-1; no clear D. The sequence was obtained from a woman between 35 and 50 years old in good health. Some clones in this sample may be carry-over from other donors' samples. The CDR3 nucleotides are TGTGCCAGCAGCTACGAAGGGCTCACTGAAGCTTTCTTT. This translates into CASSYEGLTEAFF.